This T cell receptor (beta chain) was recovered during a study of response to subunit inactivated influenza vaccine. Overall study results and limits: Few additional T cells are recruited per seasonal influenza vaccination, authors suggested.

From the RT-PCR reads, TCRdb called clonotypes with MiXCR, one entry per CDR3 protein. This table holds just under 250,000 distinct CDR3 sequences, over 9% found once. Germline V gene lookup returns CDR1 SQVTM and CDR2 ANQGSEA. V lost 4 bases and J lost 5; bases outside the gene matches: 13. The CDR3 has 16 residues. This clonotype has only a few counts. The antigen is undetermined. This clonotype originated in a middle-aged man who received an inactivated influenza vaccine. J is TRBJ2-3 and V is TRBV29-1, with TRBD2 identical over 9 bases. Sequenced material: non-naive T cells sorted from PBMCs, taken approximately 15 days before vaccination. DNA for the CDR3: TGCAGCGTTGGTCGACTACCGGGACTAGCTGAAGATACGCAGTATTTT. This translates into CSVGRLPGLAEDTQYF.